The 11 T cell receptor beta chains below all came from one sample that was sequenced in a study of blood T cell repertoires in COVID-19 (dated by TCRdb to 2020 to 2022). The library relied on the immunoSEQ multiplex PCR assay. Sourced from immuneACCESS, this table was stored by TCRdb with only in-frame sequences that have V and J called. A share of the clones is absent; for the studies checked, an unresolved V gene accounts for under half, and the remainder has no known explanation. Within this sample are a few hundred thousand clones, with more than 70% of them counted one time only. Roughly 2% of the sample belongs to the ten largest clones. Sequenced input: PBMCs or T cells enriched from blood (not recorded which). The origin of the receptors is a middle-aged man in a cohort exposed to, infected with or recovered from COVID-19 (not recorded which).

This rearrangement joins TRBV6-1 to TRBJ2-2, with D tentatively TRBD1 (5 bases). The V and J ends lost 3 bases and 3 bases respectively, with 11 bases between them. CDR3 size: 15 residues. CDR1 and CDR2 (germline): MNHNS, SASEGT. CDR3 bases: TGTGCCAGCAGTGAGTCCAGGGATTACACCGGGGAGCTGTTTTTT. It is translated as CASSESRDYTGELFF.

The chain joins TRBV29-1 to TRBJ1-3; 7 bases align to TRBD1. Trimming took 6 bases from V and 1 from J; bases not matched to a gene: 6. The CDR3 extends over 14 amino acids. The germline CDR1 and CDR2 sequences are SQVTM and ANQGSEA. The CDR3 protein is CSVETGVSGNTIYF. The CDR3 nucleotides read TGCAGCGTAGAAACAGGGGTTTCTGGAAACACCATATATTTT.

A few counts support this clone. The V and J genes are TRBV10-2 and TRBJ1-5, with TRBD1 matching over 7 bases. Trimming removed 6 bases from V and 3 bases from J; junction bases left unmatched: 8. The CDR3 has 15 residues. Germline lookup yields CDR1 WSHSY and CDR2 SAAADI. The CDR3: CASSTTGVFNQPQHF. The CDR3 nucleotides are TGCGCCAGCAGCACTACAGGGGTATTCAATCAGCCCCAGCATTTT.

The genes are TRBV25-1 and TRBJ2-1, with a tentative D call TRBD1 (6 bases). CDR1 and CDR2 from the germline V gene are MGHDK and SYGVNS. Trimming cost V 5 bases and J 10 bases, with 12 bases left between them. The CDR3 totals 12 residues. In DNA, the CDR3 is TGTGCCAGCAGTAAACAGGGTGGCGAGCAGTTCTTC. Translating gives CASSKQGGEQFF. The full variable domain, rest sourced from reference TRBV25-1 and TRBJ2-1, is EADIYQTPRYLVIGTGKKITLECSQTMGHDKMYWYQQDPGMELHLIHYSYGVNSTEKGDLSSESTVSRIRTEHFPLTLESARPSHTSQYLCASSKQGGEQFFGPGTRLTVL.

The chain recombines TRBV10-2 with TRBJ2-1; no firm D call. V lost 7 bases and J lost 0, with 10 bases in between. This CDR3 is built from 14 residues. Germline lookup yields CDR1 WSHSY and CDR2 SAAADI. The CDR3 reads CASTSPGSYNEQFF. CDR3 coding DNA: TGCGCCAGCACATCTCCAGGCTCCTACAATGAGCAGTTCTTC.

The genes are TRBV7-2 and TRBJ1-1; 10 bases map to TRBD1. The CDR3 loop spans 15 amino acids. Germline V CDR1 and CDR2: SGHTA, FQGNSA. The J segment lost 4 bases and the V segment lost 4 bases, leaving 6 bases of the junction unmatched. CDR3 DNA: TGTGCCAGCAGCTCGCCGGGACAGGGGAGCACTGAAGCTTTCTTT. As protein: CASSSPGQGSTEAFF. Looking up the rest from reference TRBV7-2 and TRBJ1-1 gives the full variable domain: GAGVSQSPSNKVTEKGKDVELRCDPISGHTALYWYRQSLGQGLEFLIYFQGNSAPDKSGLPSDRFSAERTGGSVSTLTIQRTQQEDSAVYLCASSSPGQGSTEAFFGQGTRLTVV.

V gene TRBV28 combines with J gene TRBJ1-3; no firm D call. Between the trimmed V and J ends, which lost 1 base and 0 bases, there was a span of 13 bases. This CDR3 region has 17 residues. CDR1 is MDHEN, CDR2 SYDVKM, per germline. In DNA form, the CDR3 reads TGTGCCAGCAGTTTATATCTGGGCGTCTCCTCTGGAAACACCATATATTTT. Translation gives CASSLYLGVSSGNTIYF.

This chain joins TRBV14 and TRBJ1-6, with D maybe TRBD1 (6 bases). CDR3 length: 14 residues. In germline, CDR1 is SGHDN, CDR2 FVKESK. The V and J ends lost 3 bases and 7 bases respectively, with 10 bases between them. The CDR3 loop reads CASSQGTRNSPLHF. Written as DNA, the CDR3 is TGTGCCAGCAGCCAGGGGACAAGAAATTCACCCCTCCACTTT.

The chain recombines TRBV28 with TRBJ1-6; 8 bases agree with TRBD1. Germline loops: CDR1 MDHEN, CDR2 SYDVKM. J gave up 7 bases and V 4 bases, and 9 bases lay outside the gene matches. The CDR3 consists of 16 residues. The CDR3 reads CASSSPTRDRNSPLHF. DNA for the CDR3: TGTGCCAGCAGTTCACCAACCCGGGACAGGAATTCACCCCTCCACTTT.

The V call is TRBV3-1 (or the pseudogene TRBV3-2), the J call TRBJ1-2; D might be TRBD1 (5 bases). Germline V lookup: CDR1 LGHDT, CDR2 YNNKEL (reference sequence). V shed 1 base and J shed 2 bases, with 11 bases lying between them. The CDR3 covers 15 residues. As DNA, the CDR3 is TGTGCCAGCAGCCAAGCAAGGACACAGAACTATGGCTACACCTTC. It specifies CASSQARTQNYGYTF.

CDR3 amino acids: CASSSLTGGSLAGNTGELFF. The CDR3 DNA reads TGTGCCAGCAGTAGCTTGACGGGCGGGTCGCTAGCGGGCAACACCGGGGAGCTGTTTTTT. The chain is built from TRBV6-2 or TRBV6-3 and TRBJ2-2; 8 bases map to TRBD2. Germline V gives CDR1 MNHEY, CDR2 SVGEGT. The CDR3 runs 20 residues. The trim removed 5 bases at V and 2 bases at J, leaving 19 bases unmatched.